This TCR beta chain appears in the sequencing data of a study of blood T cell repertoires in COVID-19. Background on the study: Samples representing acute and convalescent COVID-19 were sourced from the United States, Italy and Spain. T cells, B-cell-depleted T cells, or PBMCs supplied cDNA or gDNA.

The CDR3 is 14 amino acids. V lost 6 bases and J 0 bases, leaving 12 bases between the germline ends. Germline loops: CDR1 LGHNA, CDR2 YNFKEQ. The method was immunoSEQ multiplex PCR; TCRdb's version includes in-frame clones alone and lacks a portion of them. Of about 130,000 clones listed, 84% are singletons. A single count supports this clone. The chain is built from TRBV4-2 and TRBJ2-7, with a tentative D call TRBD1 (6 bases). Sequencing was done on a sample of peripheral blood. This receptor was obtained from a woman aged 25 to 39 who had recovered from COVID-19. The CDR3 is CASSTGRGSYEQYF. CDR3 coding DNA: TGTGCCAGCAGTACGGGCAGGGGCTCCTACGAGCAGTACTTC.